The 17 T cell receptor beta chains given below trace back to one sample, sequenced in a study of early T cells in non-severe SARS-CoV-2 infection. TCRdb fed the 5' RACE reads into MiXCR, producing one record per CDR3 protein. The table has 55,000 or so distinct CDR3 sequences, 11% seen once. Sequenced material: whole blood. The origin of the receptors is an adult who was a healthcare worker with PCR-confirmed SARS-CoV-2 infection or an uninfected control (not recorded which).

In its sample, this clonotype was seen many times. V and J are TRBV4-2 and TRBJ2-5; TRBD2 matches at 7 bases. Trimming cost V 1 base and J 5 bases; bases outside gene matches: 7. This CDR3 is built from 15 residues. Looked up from germline, CDR1 is LGHNA and CDR2 is YNFKEQ. The CDR3 here is CASSQAGKRGETQYF. The CDR3 bases are TGTGCCAGCAGCCAAGCTGGTAAGCGGGGCGAGACCCAGTACTTC.

This clonotype occurred many times. V gene TRBV5-1 combines with J gene TRBJ2-5; D is unclear. The CDR3 consists of 14 residues. Germline CDR1 SGHRS, CDR2 YFSETQ. V gave up 0 bases and J gave up 2 bases, with 8 bases separating them. DNA for the CDR3: TGCGCCAGCAGCTTGGAACTGGGACAAGAGACCCAGTACTTC. It yields the protein CASSLELGQETQYF.

There are many counts of this clonotype. This chain uses TRBV7-8 with TRBJ2-3, with TRBD1 as a possible D gene (5 bases). The V gene lost 6 bases and the J gene lost 0 bases, with 16 bases spanning the gap. There are 16 residues in the CDR3. Germline values: CDR1 SGHVS, CDR2 FQNEAQ. The CDR3 spells CASRGRQPLSTDTQYF. For the CDR3, the DNA is TGTGCCAGCAGGGGAAGACAGCCCTTAAGCACAGATACGCAGTATTTT.

At least ten counts were recorded for this clonotype. This chain links TRBV11-3 with TRBJ2-3; the D is unclear. This CDR3 has 16 residues. The V and J ends lost 1 base and 3 bases respectively, with 14 bases between them. Germline V gene sequence: CDR1 SGHNT, CDR2 YENEEA. The CDR3 is CASSLGNRPSTDTQYF. DNA of the CDR3: TGTGCCAGCAGCTTAGGTAATCGACCGTCTACAGATACGCAGTATTTT.

V is TRBV28 and J is TRBJ1-1; 9 nucleotides agree with TRBD1. V lost 4 bases, J lost 6 bases, and 6 bases stayed unmatched. Germline CDR1 MDHEN, CDR2 SYDVKM. This CDR3 spans 14 amino acids. CDR3 DNA sequence: TGTGCCAGCAGTTCCGGGACAGGGAGGTCTGAAGCTTTCTTT. Its protein is CASSSGTGRSEAFF.

This clonotype showed up just a few times. This chain uses TRBV20-1 with TRBJ1-6; 7 nucleotides match TRBD1. The CDR3 runs 13 residues. The V and J ends lost 5 bases and 7 bases, in that order; junction bases with no gene match: 5. CDR1 and CDR2 from the germline V gene are DFQATT and SNEGSKA (reference sequence). CDR3 coding DNA: TGCAGTGCTTACACGGGACAGAATTCACCCCTCCACTTT. It is translated as CSAYTGQNSPLHF.

The genes are TRBV30 and TRBJ1-4; no clear D gene. Deletions cut 5 bases from V and 4 bases from J, with 8 bases between. The CDR3 loop spans 12 amino acids. CDR1 and CDR2 (germline): GTSNPN, SVGIG (reference sequence). The CDR3 nucleotides are TGTGCCTGGGGGCTTAATAATGAAAAACTGTTTTTT. Amino acid sequence: CAWGLNNEKLFF. Filled out from reference TRBV30 and TRBJ1-4, the complete variable domain reads SQTIHQWPATLVQPVGSPLSLECTVEGTSNPNLYWYRQAAGRGLQLLFYSVGIGQISSEVPQNLSASRPQDRQFILSSKKLLLSDSGFYLCAWGLNNEKLFFGSGTQLSVL.

This clonotype was detected many times. The rearrangement uses TRBV15 and TRBJ2-3; the D is unclear. Trimming left V 4 bases short and J 2 bases short, with 7 bases between. Germline CDR1 LNHNV, CDR2 YYDKDF (reference sequence). The CDR3 contains 13 residues. In DNA, the CDR3 is TGTGCCACCAGCAACAGCCCCACAGATACGCAGTATTTT. Amino acid sequence: CATSNSPTDTQYF.

The V gene is TRBV20-1, the J gene TRBJ1-5; D may be TRBD1 (5 bases). This CDR3 is 14 amino acids long. The germline CDR1 and CDR2 sequences are DFQATT and SNEGSKA (reference sequence). V was pared by 7 bases and J by 4 bases, with 17 bases between. The CDR3 loop reads CSVFRRGGNQPQHF. CDR3 in DNA: TGCAGTGTTTTTAGACGCGGGGGGAATCAGCCCCAGCATTTT.

The chain uses TRBV11-2 and TRBJ2-2, with a weak D call TRBD2 (5 bases). The V gene lost 1 base and the J gene lost 9 bases, with 18 bases spanning the gap. The CDR3 totals 16 residues. Germline V gives CDR1 SGHAT, CDR2 FQNNGV. The CDR3 protein is CASSLVVHPEGRELFF. The CDR3 nucleotides read TGTGCCAGCAGCTTAGTTGTCCACCCCGAGGGCCGGGAGCTGTTTTTT.

The rearrangement joins TRBV28 to TRBJ2-5; D is perhaps TRBD1 or TRBD2 (6 bases each). With 7 bases removed from V and 9 bases from J, the gap between germline ends came to 24 bases. The CDR3 runs to 15 residues. CDR1 and CDR2 from the germline V gene are MDHEN and SYDVKM. CDR3 amino acids: CASNTRQDLRGAQYF. The CDR3 DNA is TGTGCCAGCAACACCCGACAGGATCTGAGGGGGGCCCAGTACTTC. Filled out from reference TRBV28 and TRBJ2-5, the complete variable domain reads DVKVTQSSRYLVKRTGEKVFLECVQDMDHENMFWYRQDPGLGLRLIYFSYDVKMKEKGDIPEGYSVSREKKERFSLILESASTNQTSMYLCASNTRQDLRGAQYFGPGTRLLVL.

The CDR3 DNA is TGTGCCAGCAGCCCGGCTAGCGAGGGATACACAGATACGCAGTATTTT. It encodes CASSPASEGYTDTQYF. The V call is TRBV14, the J call TRBJ2-3, with a weak D call TRBD2 (6 bases). CDR1 and CDR2 (germline): SGHDN, FVKESK. The CDR3 has 16 amino acids. Trimming stripped 4 bases from V and 2 bases from J, with 16 bases between.

This clonotype was detected ten times or more. This rearrangement joins TRBV3-1 to TRBJ2-7; no clear D gene. The CDR3 covers 12 residues. Trimming removed 2 bases from V and 7 bases from J, with 9 bases in between. Germline values: CDR1 LGHDT, CDR2 YNNKEL (reference sequence). As DNA, the CDR3 is TGTGCCAGCAGCCAACTCCTTAGGGAGCAGTACTTC. This codes for CASSQLLREQYF.

The J gene is TRBJ2-5, the V gene TRBV21-1; the listed D gene, TRBD1, was not tested against the DNA. TRBV21-1 is deemed a pseudogene. The CDR3 is 16 residues long. For the CDR3, the DNA is TGTGCCAGCAGCATTCCCCGGGACAGGCGACAAGAGACCCAGTACTTC. Translating gives CASSIPRDRRQETQYF.

The chain joins TRBV28 to TRBJ1-1, with D hard to call. V was pared by 4 bases and J by 5 bases, with 14 bases between. Germline CDR1 and CDR2: MDHEN and SYDVKM. This CDR3 has 14 amino acids. Written as DNA, the CDR3 is TGTGCCAGCAGTTCGTTCTCTAGGCGGACTGAAGCTTTCTTT. This gives the protein CASSSFSRRTEAFF.

The genes are TRBV5-6 and TRBJ2-5, with 8 positions matching TRBD1. The trim removed 3 bases at V and 5 bases at J, leaving 12 bases unmatched. The CDR3 is 16 amino acids. Germline V gene sequence: CDR1 SGHDT, CDR2 YYEEEE. This chain's CDR3 is CASSSQTGVSVETQYF. The CDR3 coding sequence is TGTGCCAGCAGCTCGCAGACAGGGGTCTCCGTCGAGACCCAGTACTTC.

There are a few counts of this clonotype. V usage is TRBV3-1 and J usage is TRBJ1-1; D is possibly TRBD1 (5 bases). V lost 4 bases to trimming and J lost 5 bases, with 8 bases between them. Looked up from germline, CDR1 is LGHDT and CDR2 is YNNKEL (reference sequence). CDR3 size: 12 residues. In DNA, the CDR3 is TGTGCCAGCAGCCGCGGGGGAACTGAAGCTTTCTTT. Encoded protein: CASSRGGTEAFF.